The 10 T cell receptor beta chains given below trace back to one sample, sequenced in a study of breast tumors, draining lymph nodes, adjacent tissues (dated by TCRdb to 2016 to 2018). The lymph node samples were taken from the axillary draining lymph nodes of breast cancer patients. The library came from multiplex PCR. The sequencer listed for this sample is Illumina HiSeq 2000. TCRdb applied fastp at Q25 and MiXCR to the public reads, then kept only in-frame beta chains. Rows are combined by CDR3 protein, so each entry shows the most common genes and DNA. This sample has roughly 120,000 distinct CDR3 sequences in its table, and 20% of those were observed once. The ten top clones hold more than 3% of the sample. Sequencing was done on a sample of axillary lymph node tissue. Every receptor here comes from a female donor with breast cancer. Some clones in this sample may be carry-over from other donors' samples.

CDR3 loop: CASSYLAGDEKLFF. For the CDR3, the DNA is TGTGCCAGCAGTTACTTGGCAGGAGACGAAAAACTGTTTTTT. V is TRBV6-2 or TRBV6-3 and J is TRBJ1-4; no reliable D call. Per germline, CDR1 MNHEY and CDR2 SVGEGT. Trimming cost V 1 base and J 8 bases, with 11 bases left between them. The CDR3 length is 14 residues.

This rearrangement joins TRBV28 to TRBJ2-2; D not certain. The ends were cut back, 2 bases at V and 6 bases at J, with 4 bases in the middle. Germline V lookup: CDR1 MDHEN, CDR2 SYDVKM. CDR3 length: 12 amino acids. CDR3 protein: CASSLNAGELFF. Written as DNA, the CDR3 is TGTGCCAGCAGTTTAAATGCCGGGGAGCTGTTTTTT.

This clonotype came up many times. The CDR3 protein is CASSQGQGPYEQYF. In DNA form, the CDR3 reads TGTGCCAGCAGCCAGGGACAGGGCCCCTACGAGCAGTACTTC. The genes are TRBV3-1 and TRBJ2-7; 9 nucleotides align to TRBD1. This CDR3 is built from 14 residues. J lost 2 bases, V lost 3 bases, and 2 bases had no gene match. Germline V gene sequence: CDR1 LGHDT, CDR2 YNNKEL (reference sequence).

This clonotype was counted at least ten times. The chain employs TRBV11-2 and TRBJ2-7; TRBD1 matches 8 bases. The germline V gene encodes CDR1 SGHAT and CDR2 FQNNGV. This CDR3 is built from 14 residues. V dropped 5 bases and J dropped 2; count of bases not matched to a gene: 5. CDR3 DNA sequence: TGTGCCAGCAGCCTACGGGACAGGACCTACGAGCAGTACTTC. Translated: CASSLRDRTYEQYF.

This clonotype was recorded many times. In DNA, the CDR3 is TGTGCCAGCAGCTTAGACAGGCGCTTTATGGAGACCCAGTACTTC. As protein: CASSLDRRFMETQYF. This rearrangement joins TRBV7-9 to TRBJ2-5, with D possibly matching TRBD1 (5 bases). CDR3 length equals 15 residues. V was pared by 1 base and J by 5 bases, with 14 bases between. Per germline, CDR1 SEHNR and CDR2 FQNEAQ (reference sequence).

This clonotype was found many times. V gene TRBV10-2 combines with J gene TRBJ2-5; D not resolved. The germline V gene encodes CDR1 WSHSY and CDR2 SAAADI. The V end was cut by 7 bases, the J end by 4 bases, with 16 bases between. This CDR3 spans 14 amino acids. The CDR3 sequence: CASTSVQTRETQYF. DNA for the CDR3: TGCGCCAGCACGAGCGTCCAAACGAGAGAGACCCAGTACTTC.

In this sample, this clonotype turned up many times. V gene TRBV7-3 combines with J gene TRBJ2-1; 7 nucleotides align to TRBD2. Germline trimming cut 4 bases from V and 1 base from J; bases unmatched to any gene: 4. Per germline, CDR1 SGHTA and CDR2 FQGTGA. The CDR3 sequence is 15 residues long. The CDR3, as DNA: TGTGCCAGCAGCTCCCAGGGACTATCCTACAATGAGCAGTTCTTC. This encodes CASSSQGLSYNEQFF.

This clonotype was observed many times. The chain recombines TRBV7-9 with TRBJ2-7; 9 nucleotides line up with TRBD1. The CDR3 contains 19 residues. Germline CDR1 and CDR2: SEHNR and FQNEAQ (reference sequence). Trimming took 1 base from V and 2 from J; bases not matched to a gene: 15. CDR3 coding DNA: TGTGCCAGCAGCTTAGTAGGGACAGGGAGGGTGACTAGTCCCTACGAGCAGTACTTC. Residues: CASSLVGTGRVTSPYEQYF.

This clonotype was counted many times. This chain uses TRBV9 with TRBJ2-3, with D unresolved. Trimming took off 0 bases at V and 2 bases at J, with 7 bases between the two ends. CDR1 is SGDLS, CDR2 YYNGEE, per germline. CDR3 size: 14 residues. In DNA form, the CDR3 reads TGTGCCAGCAGCGTAGTGGGGATCACAGATACGCAGTATTTT. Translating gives CASSVVGITDTQYF.

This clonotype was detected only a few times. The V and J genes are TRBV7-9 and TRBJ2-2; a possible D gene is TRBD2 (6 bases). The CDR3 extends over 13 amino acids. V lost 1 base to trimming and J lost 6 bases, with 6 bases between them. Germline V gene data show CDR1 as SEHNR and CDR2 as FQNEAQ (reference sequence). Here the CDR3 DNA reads TGTGCCAGCAGCTTAGGACTAGCCGGGGAGCTGTTTTTT. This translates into CASSLGLAGELFF. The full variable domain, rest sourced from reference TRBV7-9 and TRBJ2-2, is DTGVSQNPRHKITKRGQNVTFRCDPISEHNRLYWYRQTLGQGPEFLTYFQNEAQLEKSRLLSDRFSAERPKGSFSTLEIQRTEQGDSAMYLCASSLGLAGELFFGEGSRLTVL.